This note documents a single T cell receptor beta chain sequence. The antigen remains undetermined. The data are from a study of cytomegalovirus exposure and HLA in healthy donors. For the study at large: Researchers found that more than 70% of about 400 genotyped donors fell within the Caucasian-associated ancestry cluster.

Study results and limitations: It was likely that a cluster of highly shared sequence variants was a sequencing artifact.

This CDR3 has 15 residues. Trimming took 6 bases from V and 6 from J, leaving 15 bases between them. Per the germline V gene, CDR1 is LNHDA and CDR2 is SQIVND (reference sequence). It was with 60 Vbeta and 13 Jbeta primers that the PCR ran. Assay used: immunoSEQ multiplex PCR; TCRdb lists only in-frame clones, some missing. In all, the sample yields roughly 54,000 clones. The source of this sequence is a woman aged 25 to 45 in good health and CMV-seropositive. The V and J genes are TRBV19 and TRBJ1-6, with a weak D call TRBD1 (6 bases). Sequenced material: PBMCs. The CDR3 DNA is TGTGCCAGTAGCCCCCTCAGGGGTCCTAATTCACCCCTCCACTTT. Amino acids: CASSPLRGPNSPLHF.